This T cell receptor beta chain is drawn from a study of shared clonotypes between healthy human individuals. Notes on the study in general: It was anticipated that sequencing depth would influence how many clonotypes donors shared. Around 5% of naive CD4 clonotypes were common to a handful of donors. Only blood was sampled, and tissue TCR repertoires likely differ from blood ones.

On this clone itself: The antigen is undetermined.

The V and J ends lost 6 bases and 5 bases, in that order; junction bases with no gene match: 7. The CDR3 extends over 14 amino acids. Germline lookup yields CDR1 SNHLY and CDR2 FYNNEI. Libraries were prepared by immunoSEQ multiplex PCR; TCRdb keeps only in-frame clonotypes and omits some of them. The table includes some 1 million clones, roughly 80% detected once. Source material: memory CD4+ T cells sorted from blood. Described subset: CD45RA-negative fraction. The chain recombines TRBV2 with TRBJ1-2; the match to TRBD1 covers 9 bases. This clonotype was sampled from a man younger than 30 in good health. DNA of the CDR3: TGTGCCAGCAGCGCGACAGGGGGTGTTTATGGCTACACCTTC. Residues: CASSATGGVYGYTF.